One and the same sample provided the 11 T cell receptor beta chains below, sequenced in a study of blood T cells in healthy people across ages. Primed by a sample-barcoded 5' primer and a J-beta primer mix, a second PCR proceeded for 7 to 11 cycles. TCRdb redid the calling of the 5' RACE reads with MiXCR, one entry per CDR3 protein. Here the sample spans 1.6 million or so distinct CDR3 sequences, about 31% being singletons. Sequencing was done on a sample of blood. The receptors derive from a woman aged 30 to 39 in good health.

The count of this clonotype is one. CDR3 DNA: TGTGCCATCAAAAGGGGCCCCGACAGGGATGGCGTTGAAGCTTTCTTT. Amino acids: CAIKRGPDRDGVEAFF. V is TRBV10-3 and J is TRBJ1-1, with TRBD1 matching over 7 bases. The CDR3 sequence is 16 residues long. Germline V CDR1 and CDR2: ENHRY, SYGVKD. Trimming at V came to 7 bases and at J to 7 bases, leaving 18 bases not matched to a gene.

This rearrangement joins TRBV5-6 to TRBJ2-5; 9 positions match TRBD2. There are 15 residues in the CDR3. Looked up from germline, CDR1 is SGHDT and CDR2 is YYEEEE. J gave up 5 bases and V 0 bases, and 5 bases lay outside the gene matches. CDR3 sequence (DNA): TGTGCCAGCAGCTTGGGACTAGCGGACGAGGAGACCCAGTACTTC. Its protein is CASSLGLADEETQYF.

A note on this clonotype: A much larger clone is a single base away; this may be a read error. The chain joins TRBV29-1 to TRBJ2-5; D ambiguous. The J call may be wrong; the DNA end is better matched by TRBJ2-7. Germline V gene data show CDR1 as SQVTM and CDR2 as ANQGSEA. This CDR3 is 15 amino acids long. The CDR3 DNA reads TGCAGCGCGATTCACCCTGAAAGAAATTCCTACGAGCAGTACTTC. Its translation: CSAIHPERNSYEQYF.

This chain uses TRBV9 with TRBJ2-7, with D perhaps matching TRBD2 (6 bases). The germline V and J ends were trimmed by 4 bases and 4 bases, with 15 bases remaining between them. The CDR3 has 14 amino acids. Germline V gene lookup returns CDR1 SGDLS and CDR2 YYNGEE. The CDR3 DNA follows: TGTGCCAGCAGCCGCGGGACGACGGGGTACGAGCAGTACTTC. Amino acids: CASSRGTTGYEQYF.

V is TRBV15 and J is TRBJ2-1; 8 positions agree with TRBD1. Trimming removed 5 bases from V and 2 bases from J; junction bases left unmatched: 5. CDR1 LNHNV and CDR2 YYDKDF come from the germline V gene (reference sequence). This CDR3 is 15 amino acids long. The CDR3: CATSVDRAPYNEQFF. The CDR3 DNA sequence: TGTGCCACCAGCGTGGACAGGGCCCCCTACAATGAGCAGTTCTTC.

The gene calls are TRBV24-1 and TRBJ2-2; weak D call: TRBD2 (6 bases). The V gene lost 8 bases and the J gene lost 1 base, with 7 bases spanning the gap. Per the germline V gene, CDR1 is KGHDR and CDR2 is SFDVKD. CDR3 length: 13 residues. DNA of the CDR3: TGTGCCACCATGGGGGGGAACACCGGGGAGCTGTTTTTT. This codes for CATMGGNTGELFF.

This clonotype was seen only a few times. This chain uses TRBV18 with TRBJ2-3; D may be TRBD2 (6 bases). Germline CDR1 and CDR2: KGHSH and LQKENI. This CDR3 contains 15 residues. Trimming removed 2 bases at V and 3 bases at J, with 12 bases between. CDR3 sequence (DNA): TGTGCCAGCTCACCAAAACCGGGGGAGACAGATACGCAGTATTTT. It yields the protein CASSPKPGETDTQYF.

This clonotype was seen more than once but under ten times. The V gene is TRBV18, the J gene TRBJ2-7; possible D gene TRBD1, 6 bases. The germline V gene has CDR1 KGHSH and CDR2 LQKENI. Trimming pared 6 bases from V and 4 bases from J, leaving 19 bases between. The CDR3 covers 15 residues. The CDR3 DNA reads TGTGCCAGCTCTCCAAATCAAGGGGGATCGTACGAGCAGTACTTC. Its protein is CASSPNQGGSYEQYF.

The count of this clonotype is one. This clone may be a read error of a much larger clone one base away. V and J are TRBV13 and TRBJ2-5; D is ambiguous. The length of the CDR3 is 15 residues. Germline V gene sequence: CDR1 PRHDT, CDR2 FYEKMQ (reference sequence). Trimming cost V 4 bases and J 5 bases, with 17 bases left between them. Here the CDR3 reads CASSSPSPERETQYF. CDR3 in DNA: TGTGCCAGCAGCTCACCAAGCCCGGAGAGGGAGACCCAGTACTTC.

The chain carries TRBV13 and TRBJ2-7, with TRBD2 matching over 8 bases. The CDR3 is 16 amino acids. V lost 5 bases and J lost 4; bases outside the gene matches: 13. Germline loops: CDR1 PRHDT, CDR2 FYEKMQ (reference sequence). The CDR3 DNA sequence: TGTGCCAGCAGCCTCCGCGGGAGCGGGAGTAAGTACGAGCAGTACTTC. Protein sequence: CASSLRGSGSKYEQYF.

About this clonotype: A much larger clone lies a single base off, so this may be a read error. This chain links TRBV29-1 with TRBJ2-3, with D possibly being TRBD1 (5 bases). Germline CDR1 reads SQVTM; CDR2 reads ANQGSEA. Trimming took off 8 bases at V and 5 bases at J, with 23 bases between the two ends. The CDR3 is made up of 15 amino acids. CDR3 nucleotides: TGCAGCATTGGTACGACAGAGTTATTTAGAGATACGCAGTATTTT. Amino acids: CSIGTTELFRDTQYF.